This section outlines one T cell receptor (beta chain) sequence together with its context. A junction end diverges from the germline sequence, so it may reflect a read error. These data belong to a study of blood T cell repertoires in COVID-19. Study in general: Both acute and convalescent COVID-19 samples were obtained from the United States, Italy and Spain. In each case, the material was cDNA or gDNA derived from T cells, B-cell-depleted T cells, or PBMCs.

Germline-derived CDR1 and CDR2 are SSHAT and FNYEAQ (reference sequence). This CDR3 spans 15 amino acids. One Seattle source followed patients from active infection through their disease course. Produced via immunoSEQ multiplex PCR; TCRdb's table is partial and in-frame only. This table holds tens of thousands of clones, roughly 89% found once. Sequenced material: peripheral blood. The V call is TRBV7-7, the J call TRBJ2-2; 8 bases align to TRBD2. The TCR was taken from a woman aged 55-69 years with COVID-19, enrolled during active disease. The CDR3 reads CASSAGLANTGELFF. As DNA, the CDR3 is TGTGCTAGCAGCGCGGGACTAGCGAACACCGGGGAGCTGTTTTTT.